The source of this TCR beta chain is a study of T cells in Graves' hyperthyroidism and ophthalmopathy. Findings and limits, study-wide: Also found in blood were most expanded thyroid clonotypes above 0.001.

This clonotype has a handful of counts. Its antigen is as yet unknown. Amplified TCR beta CDR3 regions came from RNA transcripts. During a first-round RT-PCR of the TCR CDR3, the HTBI primer set was used. TCRdb reprocessed the multiplex PCR reads via MiXCR and lists one record per CDR3 protein. The table includes hundreds of thousands of distinct CDR3 sequences, 20% to 25% detected once. Patients with ophthalmopathy all had a Clinical Activity Score of at least 3, a NOSPECS grade of at least 4 and duration under 3 months. Extraction of PBMCs used roughly 9.6 ml of fresh peripheral blood. The TCR sequence derives from a man younger than 45 with Graves' ophthalmopathy. Sequencing input: blood.

CDR3 residues: CAWSSETSHRVSWQFF. The DNA for the CDR3 is TGTGCCTGGAGTTCGGAGACCTCACATAGGGTTAGCTGGCAGTTCTTC. The rearrangement links TRBV30 to TRBJ2-1; no definite D call. CDR3 length: 16 residues. Looked up from germline, CDR1 is GTSNPN and CDR2 is SVGIG (reference sequence). Trimming pared 2 bases from V and 12 bases from J, leaving 26 bases between.